Listed below are T cell receptor beta chains from one sample, sequenced in a study of blood T cell repertoires in COVID-19. Here immunoSEQ multiplex PCR was the method, and the copy in TCRdb shows in-frame clones only, minus some. Of fewer than 200,000 clones listed, 70% to 90% are singletons. The sequencing input was peripheral blood. These receptors came from a man aged 35-49 years with acute or convalescent COVID-19. Each CDR3 is given with its conserved first and last residue. The D gene is left open where the match is weak. Size values are once, few and many counts, or a class for expanded clones, and some rows have none.

CDR3nt | CDR3aa | d_gene | v_gene | abundance | j_gene
TGTGCCAGCAGTTCCCTTTCCGGGAAGGCTTTCTTT | CASSSLSGKAFF | . | TRBV12-3/TRBV12-4 | . | TRBJ1-1
TGCAGTGCTAGTATGACTAGCGGGGGATCCTACAATGAGCAGTTCTTC | CSASMTSGGSYNEQFF | TRBD2 | TRBV20-1 | once | TRBJ2-1
TGCAGCGTTCACGACGGGACACAATACGAGCAGTACTTC | CSVHDGTQYEQYF | . | TRBV29-1 | few | TRBJ2-7
TGTGCCAGCAGCACACAGGGGTCTGAAGCTTTCTTT | CASSTQGSEAFF | TRBD1 | TRBV7-9 | . | TRBJ1-1
TGTGCCACCAGCATTGGAGGGGGCACAGATACGCAGTATTTT | CATSIGGGTDTQYF | . | TRBV15 | . | TRBJ2-3
TGTGCCAGCAGCAAGTCAGGGGAGTTTTATAGCAATCAGCCCCAGCATTTT | CASSKSGEFYSNQPQHF | . | TRBV9 | . | TRBJ1-5
TGCAGTGCTAGTCAACGAGCGGGGGGTGGAGAGACCCAGTACTTC | CSASQRAGGGETQYF | TRBD2 | TRBV20-1 | . | TRBJ2-5
TGTGCCAGTAGTGTCCAAGGGACAGGGGAGCATCAGCCCCAGCATTTT | CASSVQGTGEHQPQHF | TRBD1 | TRBV19 | . | TRBJ1-5
TGTGCCAGCAGTCCGGACAGGCCCAGGCGGTACTTC | CASSPDRPRRYF | TRBD1 | TRBV2 | . | TRBJ2-7
TGTGCCAGCAGCGCAAATACAGGGGGCTACTCACCCCTCCACTTT | CASSANTGGYSPLHF | TRBD1 | TRBV9 | few | TRBJ1-6
TGTGCCAGCAGCTTGAGGGGATTCAATTCACCCCTCCACTTT | CASSLRGFNSPLHF | . | TRBV5-6 | few | TRBJ1-6
TGTGCCAGCAGCTTAGCCGGGACTAGCGGGGGGCCCTACAATGAGCAGTTCTTC | CASSLAGTSGGPYNEQFF | TRBD2 | TRBV7-2 | . | TRBJ2-1
TGTGCCAGCAGTTTCCGTGGCAGGGGCACAGATACGCAGTATTTT | CASSFRGRGTDTQYF | . | TRBV28 | . | TRBJ2-3
TGTGCCAGCTCACCTGGCCCGCCTTCGAACACCGGGGAGCTGTTTTTT | CASSPGPPSNTGELFF | . | TRBV18 | . | TRBJ2-2
TGCGCCAGCAGCCAGACAGGGGGAAACTACGAGCAGTACTTC | CASSQTGGNYEQYF | TRBD1 | TRBV5-1 | . | TRBJ2-7
TGTGCCAGCAGCTCCGCTTCAGGGCCCTACACCTTC | CASSSASGPYTF | . | TRBV9 | . | TRBJ1-2
TGCGCCAGCAGCTTGGTACAGGGGCGCGGGAACACTGAAGCTTTCTTT | CASSLVQGRGNTEAFF | TRBD1 | TRBV5-1 | . | TRBJ1-1
TGTGCCAGCTCTCCGTTTAGGAACACTGAAGCTTTCTTT | CASSPFRNTEAFF | . | TRBV18 | . | TRBJ1-1
TGTGCCAGCAGCAATTTGGGTATCTTCGGTAGCGGGGGCGAAACTAGCACAGATACGCAGTATTTT | CASSNLGIFGSGGETSTDTQYF | . | TRBV21-1 | . | TRBJ2-3
TGTGCCAGTAGTTCCCTCTTCTCTGGAAACACCATATATTTT | CASSSLFSGNTIYF | . | TRBV19 | . | TRBJ1-3
TGCGCCAGCAGCACCCAAACAGGGTTATCCCACAATGAGCAGTTCTTC | CASSTQTGLSHNEQFF | . | TRBV5-1 | few | TRBJ2-1
TGCGCCAGCAGCTGGGGAGACAGGGGGACAAATTCACCCCTCCACTTT | CASSWGDRGTNSPLHF | TRBD1 | TRBV5-1 | . | TRBJ1-6
TGTGCCAGCAGTCTTACCGGACAGGGGGGGTCTGGGGCCAACGTCCTGACTTTC | CASSLTGQGGSGANVLTF | TRBD1 | TRBV6-6 | . | TRBJ2-6
TGTGCCAGCAGTATTAAACCGGGACAGGGTAACTATGGCTACACCTTC | CASSIKPGQGNYGYTF | TRBD1 | TRBV27 | . | TRBJ1-2